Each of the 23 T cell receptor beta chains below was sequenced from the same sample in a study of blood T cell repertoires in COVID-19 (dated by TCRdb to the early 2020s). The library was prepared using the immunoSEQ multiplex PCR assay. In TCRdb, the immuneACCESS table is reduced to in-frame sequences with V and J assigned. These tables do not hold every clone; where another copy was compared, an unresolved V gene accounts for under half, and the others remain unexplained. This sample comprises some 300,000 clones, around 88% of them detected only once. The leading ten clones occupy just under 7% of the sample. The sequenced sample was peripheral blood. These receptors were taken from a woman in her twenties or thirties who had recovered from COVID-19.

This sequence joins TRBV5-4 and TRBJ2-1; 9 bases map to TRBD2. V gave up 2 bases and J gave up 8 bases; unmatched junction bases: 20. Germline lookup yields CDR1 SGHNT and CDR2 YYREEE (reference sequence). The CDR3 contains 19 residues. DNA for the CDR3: TGTGCCAGCAGCTTAGACCCACTACCCGATGGCGGGGGGGCCGATGAGCAGTTCTTC. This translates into CASSLDPLPDGGGADEQFF.

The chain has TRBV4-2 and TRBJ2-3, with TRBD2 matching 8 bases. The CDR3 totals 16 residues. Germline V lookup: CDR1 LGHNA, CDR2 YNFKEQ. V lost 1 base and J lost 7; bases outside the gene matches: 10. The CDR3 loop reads CASSQVPIGGAHTQYF. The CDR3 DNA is TGTGCCAGCAGCCAAGTCCCGATCGGGGGGGCACATACGCAGTATTTT.

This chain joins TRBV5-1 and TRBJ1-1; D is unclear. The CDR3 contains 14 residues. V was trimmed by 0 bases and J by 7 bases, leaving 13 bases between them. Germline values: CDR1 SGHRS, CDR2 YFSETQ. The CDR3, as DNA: TGCGCCAGCAGCTTGGGGAACCTAGAAAATGAAGCTTTCTTT. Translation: CASSLGNLENEAFF.

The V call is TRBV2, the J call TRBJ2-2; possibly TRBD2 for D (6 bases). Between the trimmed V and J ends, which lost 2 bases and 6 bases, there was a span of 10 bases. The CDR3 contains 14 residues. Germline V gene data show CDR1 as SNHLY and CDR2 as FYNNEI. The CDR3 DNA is TGTGCCAGCAGTGAATACCTAGCGTCCGGGGAGCTGTTTTTT. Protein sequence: CASSEYLASGELFF.

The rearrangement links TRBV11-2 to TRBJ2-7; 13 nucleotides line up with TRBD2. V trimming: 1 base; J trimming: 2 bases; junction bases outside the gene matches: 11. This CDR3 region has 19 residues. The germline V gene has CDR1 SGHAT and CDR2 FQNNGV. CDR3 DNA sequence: TGTGCCAGCAGCTTAGGTCCGCCCGGCACTAGCGGGGGGGCCTACGAGCAGTACTTC. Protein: CASSLGPPGTSGGAYEQYF.

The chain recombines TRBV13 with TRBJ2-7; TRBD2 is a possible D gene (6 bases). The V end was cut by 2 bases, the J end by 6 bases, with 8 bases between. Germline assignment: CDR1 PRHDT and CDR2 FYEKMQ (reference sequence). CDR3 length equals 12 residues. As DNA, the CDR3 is TGTGCCAGCAGCTTACAGGGAGGCGAGCAGTACTTC. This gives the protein CASSLQGGEQYF.

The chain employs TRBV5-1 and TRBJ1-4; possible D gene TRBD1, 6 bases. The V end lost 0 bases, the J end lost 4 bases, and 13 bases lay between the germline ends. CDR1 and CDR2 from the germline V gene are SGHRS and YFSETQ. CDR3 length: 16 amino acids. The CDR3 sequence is CASSLASGASNEKLFF. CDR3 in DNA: TGCGCCAGCAGCTTGGCCTCAGGGGCCAGTAATGAAAAACTGTTTTTT.

The CDR3: CASNAYLRGGQGARYEQYF. Written as DNA, the CDR3 is TGTGCCAGCAACGCATACTTAAGAGGGGGACAGGGGGCCCGCTACGAGCAGTACTTC. This rearrangement joins TRBV2 to TRBJ2-7, with 12 bases that match TRBD1. The germline CDR1 and CDR2 sequences are SNHLY and FYNNEI. The CDR3 contains 19 residues. V lost 7 bases, J lost 3 bases, and 19 bases stayed unmatched.

The CDR3 loop reads CASSLGEVSGNTIYF. The CDR3 nucleotides read TGTGCCAGCAGCTTAGGAGAGGTATCTGGAAACACCATATATTTT. This chain connects TRBV7-9 to TRBJ1-3; D remains unclear. This CDR3 contains 15 residues. Germline V CDR1 and CDR2: SEHNR, FQNEAQ (reference sequence). Trimming left V 1 base short and J 1 base short, with 8 bases between.

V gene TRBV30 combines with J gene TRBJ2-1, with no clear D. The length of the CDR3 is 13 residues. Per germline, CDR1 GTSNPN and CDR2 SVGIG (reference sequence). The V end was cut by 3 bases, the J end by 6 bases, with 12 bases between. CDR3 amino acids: CAWSLEMVNEQFF. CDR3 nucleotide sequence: TGTGCCTGGAGCCTAGAAATGGTCAATGAGCAGTTCTTC.

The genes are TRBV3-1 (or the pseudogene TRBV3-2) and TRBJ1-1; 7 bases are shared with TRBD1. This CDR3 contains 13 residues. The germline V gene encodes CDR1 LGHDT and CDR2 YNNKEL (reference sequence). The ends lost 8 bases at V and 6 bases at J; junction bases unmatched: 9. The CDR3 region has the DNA TGTGCCAGCGGGACGGGACAGAGGGCTGAAGCTTTCTTT. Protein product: CASGTGQRAEAFF.

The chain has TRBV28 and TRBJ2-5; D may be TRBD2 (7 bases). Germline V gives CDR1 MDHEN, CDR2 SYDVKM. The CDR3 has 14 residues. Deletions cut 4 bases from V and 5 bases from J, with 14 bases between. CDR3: CASSSPGEGETQYF. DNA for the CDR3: TGTGCCAGCAGTTCCCCAGGGGAGGGGGAGACCCAGTACTTC.

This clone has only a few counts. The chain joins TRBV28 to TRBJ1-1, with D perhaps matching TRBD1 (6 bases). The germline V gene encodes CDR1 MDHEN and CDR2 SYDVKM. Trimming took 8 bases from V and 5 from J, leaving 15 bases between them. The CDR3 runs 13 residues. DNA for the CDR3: TGTGCCAGCGTGGCGGGGGCGCGGACTGAAGCTTTCTTT. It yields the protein CASVAGARTEAFF.

CDR3 bases: TGTGCCAGTAGTCCAGGGGGGACGTATGGCTACACCTTC. As protein: CASSPGGTYGYTF. The chain employs TRBV19 and TRBJ1-2; 7 bases fit TRBD1. Germline V gives CDR1 LNHDA, CDR2 SQIVND (reference sequence). J gave up 5 bases and V 5 bases, and 5 bases lay outside the gene matches. This CDR3 region has 13 residues.

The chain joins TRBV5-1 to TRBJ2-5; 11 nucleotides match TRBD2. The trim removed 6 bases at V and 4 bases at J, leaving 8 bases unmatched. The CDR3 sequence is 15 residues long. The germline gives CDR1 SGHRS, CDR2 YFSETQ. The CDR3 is CASTYSGGARETQYF. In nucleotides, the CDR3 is TGCGCCAGCACTTATAGCGGGGGGGCCCGAGAGACCCAGTACTTC.

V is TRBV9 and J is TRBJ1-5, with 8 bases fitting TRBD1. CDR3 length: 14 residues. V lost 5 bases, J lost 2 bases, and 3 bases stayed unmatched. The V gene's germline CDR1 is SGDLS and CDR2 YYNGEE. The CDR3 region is CASSQGQGNQPQHF. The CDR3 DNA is TGTGCCAGCAGTCAGGGACAGGGCAATCAGCCCCAGCATTTT.

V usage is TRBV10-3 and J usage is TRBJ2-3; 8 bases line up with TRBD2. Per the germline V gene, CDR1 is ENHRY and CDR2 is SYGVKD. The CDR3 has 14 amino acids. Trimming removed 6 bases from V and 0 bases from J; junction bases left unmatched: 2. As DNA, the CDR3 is TGTGCCATCAGGAGCGGGGGAAGCACAGATACGCAGTATTTT. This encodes CAIRSGGSTDTQYF.

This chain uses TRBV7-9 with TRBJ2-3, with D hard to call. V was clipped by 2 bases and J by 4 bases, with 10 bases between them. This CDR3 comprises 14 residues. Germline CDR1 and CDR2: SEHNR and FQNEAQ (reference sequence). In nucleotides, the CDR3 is TGTGCCAGCAGCTTATCTGCCGGGTCAGATACGCAGTATTTT. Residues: CASSLSAGSDTQYF.

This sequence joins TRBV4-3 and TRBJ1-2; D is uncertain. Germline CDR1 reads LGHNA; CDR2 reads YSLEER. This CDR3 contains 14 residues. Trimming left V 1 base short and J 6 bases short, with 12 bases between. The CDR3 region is CASSQVPGSDGYTF. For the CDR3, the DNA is TGCGCCAGCAGCCAAGTCCCGGGGTCCGATGGCTACACCTTC.

The CDR3 protein is CASSWSDGYTF. For the CDR3, the DNA is TGTGCCAGCAGTTGGAGCGATGGCTACACCTTC. J is TRBJ1-2 and V is TRBV6-5; no reliable D call. With 4 bases removed from V and 6 bases from J, the gap between germline ends came to 6 bases. Germline V gives CDR1 MNHEY, CDR2 SVGAGI. This CDR3 spans 11 amino acids.

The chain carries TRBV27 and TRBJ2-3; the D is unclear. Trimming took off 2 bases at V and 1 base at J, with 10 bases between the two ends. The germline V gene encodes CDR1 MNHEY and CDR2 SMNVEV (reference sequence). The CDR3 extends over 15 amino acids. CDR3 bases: TGTGCCAGCAGTTTAAGCATTTTTCGCACAGATACGCAGTATTTT. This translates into CASSLSIFRTDTQYF.

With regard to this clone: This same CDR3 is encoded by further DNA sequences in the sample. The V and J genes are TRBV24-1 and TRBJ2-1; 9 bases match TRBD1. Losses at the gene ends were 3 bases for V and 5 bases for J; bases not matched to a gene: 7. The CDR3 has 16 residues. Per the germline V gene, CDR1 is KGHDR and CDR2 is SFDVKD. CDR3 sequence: CATSDPTGGLNNEQFF. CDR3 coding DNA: TGTGCCACCAGTGATCCAACAGGGGGCCTTAACAATGAGCAGTTCTTC.

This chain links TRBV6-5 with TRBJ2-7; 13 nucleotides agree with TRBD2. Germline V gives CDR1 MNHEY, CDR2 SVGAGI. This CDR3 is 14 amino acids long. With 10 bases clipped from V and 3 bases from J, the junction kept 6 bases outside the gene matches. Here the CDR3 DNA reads TGTGCCACCTTGAGGACTAGCGGGGGCTACGAGCAGTACTTC. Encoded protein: CATLRTSGGYEQYF.